The source of this TCR beta chain is a study of shared clonotypes between healthy human individuals. Study-level results: As a rule, naive subsets had a larger estimated richness than memory subsets. An effect of sequencing depth on clonotype sharing among donors was expected.

The CDR3 is 8 residues long. Germline V CDR1 and CDR2: MDHEN, SYDVKM. Across several immunoSEQ plates, the genomic DNA of each subset was split evenly. The repertoire was sequenced with immunoSEQ multiplex PCR; TCRdb's copy has only in-frame clones and lacks some. The table includes more than 850,000 clones, roughly 74% detected once. Of note for this clone: Its antigen is still unknown.

The origin of this receptor is a man aged 18 to 30 in good health. Some clones in this sample may be carry-over from other donors' samples. The rearrangement uses TRBV28 and TRBJ1-1; no firm D call. Material: memory CD4+ T cells from PBMCs. Noted subset: CD45RA-negative fraction. The CDR3 nucleotides read TGTGGTGTAACTGAAGCTTTCTTT. It translates to CGVTEAFF.